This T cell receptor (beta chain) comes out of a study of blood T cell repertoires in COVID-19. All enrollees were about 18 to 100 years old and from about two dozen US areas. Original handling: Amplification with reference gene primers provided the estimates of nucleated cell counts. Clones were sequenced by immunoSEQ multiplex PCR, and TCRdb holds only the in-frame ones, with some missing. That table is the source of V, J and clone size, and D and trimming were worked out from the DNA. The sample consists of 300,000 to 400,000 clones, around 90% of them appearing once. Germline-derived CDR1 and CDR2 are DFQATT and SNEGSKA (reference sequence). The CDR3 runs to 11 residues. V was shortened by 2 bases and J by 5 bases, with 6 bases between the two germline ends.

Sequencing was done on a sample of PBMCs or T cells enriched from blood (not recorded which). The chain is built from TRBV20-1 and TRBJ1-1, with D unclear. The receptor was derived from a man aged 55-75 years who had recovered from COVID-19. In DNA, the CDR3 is TGCAGTGCTAGACTAGTAACTGAAGCTTTCTTT. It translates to CSARLVTEAFF.